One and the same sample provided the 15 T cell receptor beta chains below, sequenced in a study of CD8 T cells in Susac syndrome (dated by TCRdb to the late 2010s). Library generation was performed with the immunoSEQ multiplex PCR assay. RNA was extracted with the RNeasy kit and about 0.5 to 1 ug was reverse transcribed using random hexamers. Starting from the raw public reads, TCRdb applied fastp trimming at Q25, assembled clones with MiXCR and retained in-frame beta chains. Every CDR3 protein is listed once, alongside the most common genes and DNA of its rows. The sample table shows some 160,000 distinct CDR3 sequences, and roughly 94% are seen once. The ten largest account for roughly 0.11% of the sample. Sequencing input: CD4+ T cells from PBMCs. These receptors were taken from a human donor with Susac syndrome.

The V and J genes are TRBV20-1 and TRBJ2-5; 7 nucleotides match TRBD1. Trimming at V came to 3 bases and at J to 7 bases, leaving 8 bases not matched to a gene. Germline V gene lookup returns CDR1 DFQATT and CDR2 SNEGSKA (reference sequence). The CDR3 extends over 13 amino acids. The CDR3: CSASRQGGGTQYF. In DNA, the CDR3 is TGCAGTGCTAGCAGACAGGGTGGGGGGACCCAGTACTTC.

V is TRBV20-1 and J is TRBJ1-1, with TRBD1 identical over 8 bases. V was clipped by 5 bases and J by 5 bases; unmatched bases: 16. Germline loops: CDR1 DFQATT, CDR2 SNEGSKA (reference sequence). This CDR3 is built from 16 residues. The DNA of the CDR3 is TGCAGTGCTGACGGACAGGGAGTGGGGGTAGGGACTGAAGCTTTCTTT. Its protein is CSADGQGVGVGTEAFF.

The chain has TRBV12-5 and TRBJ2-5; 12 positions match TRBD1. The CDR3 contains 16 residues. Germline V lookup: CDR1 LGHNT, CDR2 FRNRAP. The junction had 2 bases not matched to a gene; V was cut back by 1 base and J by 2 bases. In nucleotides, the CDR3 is TGTGCTAGTGGTTTGGGGGACAGGGGGCGACAAGAGACCCAGTACTTC. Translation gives CASGLGDRGRQETQYF.

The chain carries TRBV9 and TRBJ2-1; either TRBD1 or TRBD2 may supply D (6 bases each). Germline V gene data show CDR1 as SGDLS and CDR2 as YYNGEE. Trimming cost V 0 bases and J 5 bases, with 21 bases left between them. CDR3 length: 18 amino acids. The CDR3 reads CASSVATLGQGRNNEQFF. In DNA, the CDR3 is TGTGCCAGCAGCGTAGCTACTCTGGGGCAGGGGAGGAACAATGAGCAGTTCTTC.

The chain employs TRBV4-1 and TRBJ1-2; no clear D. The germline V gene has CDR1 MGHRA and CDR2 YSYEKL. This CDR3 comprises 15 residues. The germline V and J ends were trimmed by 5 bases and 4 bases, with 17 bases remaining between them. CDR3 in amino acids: CASSSSGNSLYGYTF. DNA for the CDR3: TGCGCCAGCAGCTCATCCGGGAACAGCCTCTATGGCTACACCTTC.

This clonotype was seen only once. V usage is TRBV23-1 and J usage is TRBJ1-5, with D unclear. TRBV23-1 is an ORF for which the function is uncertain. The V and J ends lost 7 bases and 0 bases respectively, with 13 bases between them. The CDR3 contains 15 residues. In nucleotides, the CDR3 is TGCGCCAGCAATACGGGGTCAGATAGCAATCAGCCCCAGCATTTT. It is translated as CASNTGSDSNQPQHF.

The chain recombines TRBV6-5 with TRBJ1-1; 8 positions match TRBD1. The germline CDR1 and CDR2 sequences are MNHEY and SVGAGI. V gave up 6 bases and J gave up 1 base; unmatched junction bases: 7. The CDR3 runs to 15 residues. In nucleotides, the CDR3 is TGTGCCAGCAGCCCCCAGGGGGCCGCGAACACTGAAGCTTTCTTT. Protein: CASSPQGAANTEAFF.

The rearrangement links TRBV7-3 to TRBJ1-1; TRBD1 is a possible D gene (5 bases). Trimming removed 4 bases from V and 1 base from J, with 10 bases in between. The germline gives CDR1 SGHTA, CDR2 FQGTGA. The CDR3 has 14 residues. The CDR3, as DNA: TGTGCCAGCAGCTCCTTCGGGGGGAACACTGAAGCTTTCTTT. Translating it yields CASSSFGGNTEAFF.

For the CDR3, the DNA is TGTGCCAGCAGTTTGGGCAGTGGGACTGGGGCCAACGTCCTGACTTTC. This codes for CASSLGSGTGANVLTF. The genes are TRBV28 and TRBJ2-6, with D hard to call. Trimming stripped 3 bases from V and 2 bases from J, with 11 bases between. Germline loops: CDR1 MDHEN, CDR2 SYDVKM. The CDR3 has 16 amino acids.

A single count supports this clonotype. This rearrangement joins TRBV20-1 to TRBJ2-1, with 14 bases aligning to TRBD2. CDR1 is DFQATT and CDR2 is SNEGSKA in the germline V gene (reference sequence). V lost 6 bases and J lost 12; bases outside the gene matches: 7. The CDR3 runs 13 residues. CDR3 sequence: CSAGGLAGVMQFF. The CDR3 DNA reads TGCAGTGCAGGGGGACTAGCGGGGGTGATGCAGTTCTTC.

In nucleotides, the CDR3 is TGTGCCATCAGTCAGGGGCAGGGTGAGGACGGCTACACCTTC. This translates into CAISQGQGEDGYTF. The chain is built from TRBV10-3 and TRBJ1-2; tentatively, D is TRBD1 (6 bases). The CDR3 covers 14 residues. V was pared by 5 bases and J by 8 bases, with 18 bases between. Germline V lookup: CDR1 ENHRY, CDR2 SYGVKD.

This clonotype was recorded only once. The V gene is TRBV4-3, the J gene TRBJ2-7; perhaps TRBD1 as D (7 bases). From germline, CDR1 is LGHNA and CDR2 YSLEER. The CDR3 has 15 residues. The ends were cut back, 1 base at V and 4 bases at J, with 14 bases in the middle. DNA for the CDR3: TGCGCCAGCAGCCAAGTTTCGACAGGGAGGTACGAGCAGTACTTC. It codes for CASSQVSTGRYEQYF.

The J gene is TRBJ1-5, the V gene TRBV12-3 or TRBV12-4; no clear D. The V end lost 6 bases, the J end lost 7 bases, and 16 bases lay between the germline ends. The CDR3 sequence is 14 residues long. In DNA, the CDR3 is TGTGCCAGCAGGGGGAGGGAGGACGGGCAGCCCCAGCATTTT. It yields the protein CASRGREDGQPQHF.

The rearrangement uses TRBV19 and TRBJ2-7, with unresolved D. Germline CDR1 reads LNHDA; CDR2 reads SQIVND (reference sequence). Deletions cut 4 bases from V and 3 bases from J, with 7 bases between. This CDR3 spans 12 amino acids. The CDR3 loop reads CASSNGFYEQYF. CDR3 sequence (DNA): TGTGCCAGTAGTAACGGTTTCTACGAGCAGTACTTC.

The CDR3 is CASSLGPGPFNTEAFF. DNA for the CDR3: TGTGCCAGCAGCCTCGGTCCGGGACCCTTTAACACTGAAGCTTTCTTT. V gene TRBV3-1 combines with J gene TRBJ1-1; possible D gene TRBD1, 5 bases. Germline loops: CDR1 LGHDT, CDR2 YNNKEL (reference sequence). The ends were cut back, 4 bases at V and 2 bases at J, with 17 bases in the middle. This CDR3 is built from 16 residues.